These 12 T cell receptor beta chains came from one sample sequenced in a study of cytomegalovirus exposure and HLA in healthy donors. Assay used: immunoSEQ multiplex PCR; TCRdb lists only in-frame clones, some missing. The sample includes approximately 97,000 clones, 80% to 95% seen only once; the top ten take around 1.2%. Material for sequencing was PBMCs. All receptors come from a woman in her twenties or thirties in good health and CMV-seropositive.

CDR3 sequence: CASSPGQGRTEAFF. The CDR3 DNA follows: TGTGCCAGCAGCCCTGGACAGGGGAGAACTGAAGCTTTCTTT. The chain employs TRBV5-4 and TRBJ1-1; TRBD1 aligns across 9 bases. CDR3 length: 14 amino acids. The V gene's germline CDR1 is SGHNT and CDR2 YYREEE (reference sequence). Trimming at V came to 4 bases and at J to 5 bases, leaving 6 bases not matched to a gene.

The gene calls are TRBV27 and TRBJ2-7; 7 bases map to TRBD1. The trim removed 5 bases at V and 6 bases at J, leaving 7 bases unmatched. CDR1 MNHEY and CDR2 SMNVEV come from the germline V gene (reference sequence). The CDR3 length is 13 residues. DNA for the CDR3: TGTGCCAGCAGTCCTAAGGGGGCCCGCGAGCAGTACTTC. This sequence encodes CASSPKGAREQYF.

The V gene is TRBV9, the J gene TRBJ2-7, with a tentative D call TRBD2 (6 bases). Looked up from germline, CDR1 is SGDLS and CDR2 is YYNGEE. The CDR3 is 15 amino acids. Trimming cost V 0 bases and J 4 bases, with 14 bases left between them. The CDR3 loop is CASSVEVAATYEQYF. The CDR3 coding sequence is TGTGCCAGCAGCGTAGAGGTAGCGGCGACTTACGAGCAGTACTTC.

V is TRBV30 and J is TRBJ2-7; 11 nucleotides line up with TRBD2. The CDR3 has 16 amino acids. J gave up 0 bases and V 2 bases, and 6 bases lay outside the gene matches. Germline lookup yields CDR1 GTSNPN and CDR2 SVGIG (reference sequence). This CDR3 reads CAWSPIGTSGSYEQYF. The CDR3 DNA follows: TGTGCCTGGAGTCCAATCGGGACTAGCGGCTCCTACGAGCAGTACTTC.

V gene TRBV27 combines with J gene TRBJ2-2, with TRBD1 matching over 8 bases. This CDR3 spans 17 amino acids. The V and J ends lost 1 base and 0 bases, in that order; junction bases with no gene match: 4. Germline V CDR1 and CDR2: MNHEY, SMNVEV (reference sequence). CDR3: CASSLYRGQANTGELFF. The CDR3 nucleotides are TGTGCCAGCAGTTTATACCGGGGACAGGCGAACACCGGGGAGCTGTTTTTT.

The chain links TRBV9 to TRBJ2-1; 15 bases line up with TRBD2. CDR1 SGDLS and CDR2 YYNGEE come from the germline V gene. With V trimmed by 3 bases and J by 9 bases, 4 bases remained unmatched. CDR3 size: 15 residues. The DNA for the CDR3 is TGTGCCAGCAGCGCCGGGACTAGCGGGAGGTCTGAGCAGTTCTTC. This translates into CASSAGTSGRSEQFF.

This chain uses TRBV6-1 with TRBJ2-5; 11 nucleotides line up with TRBD1. The CDR3 contains 16 residues. Germline trimming cut 2 bases from V and 6 bases from J; bases unmatched to any gene: 8. The germline V gene has CDR1 MNHNS and CDR2 SASEGT. The CDR3 sequence is CASSELWTGGMKTQYF. The CDR3 coding sequence is TGTGCCAGCAGTGAACTCTGGACAGGGGGCATGAAGACCCAGTACTTC.

This clone appeared once. This chain joins TRBV28 and TRBJ2-3; 8 nucleotides align to TRBD2. The trim removed 6 bases at V and 5 bases at J, leaving 16 bases unmatched. The V gene's germline CDR1 is MDHEN and CDR2 SYDVKM. The CDR3 contains 17 residues. The CDR3 reads CASSPLSPGGPRDTQYF. CDR3 nucleotides: TGTGCCAGCAGCCCTCTAAGCCCGGGAGGGCCACGAGATACGCAGTATTTT.

This sequence joins TRBV6-6 and TRBJ1-1, with D maybe TRBD1 (5 bases). The CDR3 sequence is 15 residues long. Deletions cut 7 bases from V and 1 base from J, with 16 bases between. CDR1 and CDR2 (germline): MNHNY, SVGAGI (reference sequence). The CDR3 protein is CASTPRGGRNTEAFF. CDR3 sequence (DNA): TGTGCCAGCACCCCTCGGGGGGGACGGAACACTGAAGCTTTCTTT.

The V gene is TRBV6-6, the J gene TRBJ1-2, with unresolved D. V shed 4 bases and J shed 4 bases, with 4 bases lying between them. This CDR3 comprises 11 residues. Per germline, CDR1 MNHNY and CDR2 SVGAGI (reference sequence). For the CDR3, the DNA is TGTGCCAGCAGTTCCATCTATGGCTACACCTTC. Its translation is CASSSIYGYTF.

This clone came up once. The rearrangement links TRBV11-2 to TRBJ2-5; perhaps TRBD1 as D (6 bases). V gave up 2 bases and J gave up 4 bases, with 11 bases separating them. CDR1 and CDR2 from the germline V gene are SGHAT and FQNNGV. The CDR3 extends over 14 amino acids. This chain's CDR3 is CASSLLRGRETQYF. DNA for the CDR3: TGTGCCAGCAGCTTACTCAGGGGAAGAGAGACCCAGTACTTC. The whole variable domain, filled in from reference TRBV11-2 and TRBJ2-5, reads EAGVAQSPRYKIIEKRQSVAFWCNPISGHATLYWYQQILGQGPKLLIQFQNNGVVDDSQLPKDRFSAERLKGVDSTLKIQPAKLEDSAVYLCASSLLRGRETQYFGPGTRLLVL.

J is TRBJ2-1 and V is TRBV11-2, with D possibly matching TRBD2 (5 bases). CDR1 and CDR2 from the germline V gene are SGHAT and FQNNGV. This CDR3 has 16 amino acids. Trimming stripped 5 bases from V and 13 bases from J, with 27 bases between. This CDR3 reads CASSPTRGPRGNRQFF. The CDR3 coding sequence is TGTGCCAGCAGCCCTACCCGAGGCCCCCGGGGTAATCGACAGTTCTTC.